This T cell receptor (beta chain) derives from a study of T cell responses to AZD1222 COVID-19 vaccine. Libraries were prepared by immunoSEQ multiplex PCR; TCRdb keeps only in-frame clonotypes and omits some of them. The sample lists about 86,000 clones, 88% seen once, with 6.9% in the top ten. Germline V gives CDR1 SQVTM, CDR2 ANQGSEA. There are 10 residues in the CDR3. The V end lost 6 bases, the J end lost 2 bases, and 5 bases lay between the germline ends. The chain employs TRBV29-1 and TRBJ2-7; D ambiguous. This TCR came from an adult who received the AZD1222 COVID-19 vaccine. The sequenced sample was peripheral blood, obtained 28 days after the second AZD1222 dose. This chain's CDR3 is CSVWTYEQYF. CDR3 in DNA: TGCAGCGTATGGACCTACGAGCAGTACTTC.